These 6 T cell receptor beta chains share one sample of origin, sequenced in a study of blood T cell repertoires in COVID-19. Assay used: immunoSEQ multiplex PCR; TCRdb lists only in-frame clones, some missing. Of approximately 280,000 clones listed, 90% are singletons. The sample was PBMCs or T cells enriched from blood (not recorded which). The receptors derive from a woman in her late teens or twenties with acute COVID-19.

The CDR3 nucleotides are TGTGCCAGTGGTGGGGCTTACCAGGACGAGCAGTACTTC. Translation: CASGGAYQDEQYF. The chain carries TRBV2 and TRBJ2-7, with D perhaps matching TRBD1 (5 bases). V was shortened by 9 bases and J by 5 bases, with 17 bases between the two germline ends. Germline values: CDR1 SNHLY, CDR2 FYNNEI. The CDR3 loop spans 13 amino acids.

This chain uses TRBV30 with TRBJ1-2; D possibly corresponds to TRBD1 (6 bases). CDR3 length equals 13 residues. CDR1 is GTSNPN and CDR2 is SVGIG in the germline V gene (reference sequence). V lost 3 bases, J lost 7 bases, and 15 bases lay in between. In DNA form, the CDR3 reads TGTGCCTGGAGAAGAGACAGGCCTTTTGGCTACACCTTC. Translation gives CAWRRDRPFGYTF.

The chain links TRBV6-2 or TRBV6-3 to TRBJ2-7; D is unresolved. The CDR3 has 13 residues. Germline-derived CDR1 and CDR2 are MNHEY and SVGEGT. The V and J ends lost 7 bases and 0 bases respectively, with 10 bases between them. The CDR3 nucleotides are TGTGCCAGCACCCCTATCTTCTCCTACGAGCAGTACTTC. Its translation: CASTPIFSYEQYF.

J is TRBJ2-3 and V is TRBV27, with 11 bases matching TRBD2. Germline assignment: CDR1 MNHEY and CDR2 SMNVEV (reference sequence). J lost 1 base, V lost 1 base, and 10 bases had no gene match. The CDR3 consists of 19 residues. The chain's CDR3 is CASSLWFPSGRSGTDTQYF. The CDR3 DNA reads TGTGCCAGCAGTTTATGGTTTCCTAGCGGGAGGTCGGGCACAGATACGCAGTATTTT.

The rearrangement links TRBV29-1 to TRBJ2-7; 7 bases map to TRBD1. The CDR3 length is 14 residues. V lost 7 bases, J lost 1 base, and 10 bases stayed unmatched. The germline V gene encodes CDR1 SQVTM and CDR2 ANQGSEA. As DNA, the CDR3 is TGCAGCGCTTCTACAGGGGTAGCTTCCTACGAGCAGTACTTC. This codes for CSASTGVASYEQYF.

Only one count was recorded for this clone. V gene TRBV29-1 combines with J gene TRBJ2-3; 9 bases are a match to TRBD2. CDR1 SQVTM and CDR2 ANQGSEA come from the germline V gene. The CDR3 sequence is 13 residues long. The V segment lost 8 bases and the J segment 2 bases; nucleotides outside the gene matches: 5. CDR3 sequence reads: CSYSGSYTDTQYF. In DNA form, the CDR3 reads TGCAGCTATAGCGGGAGTTACACAGATACGCAGTATTTT.